This is a list of T cell receptor beta chains from one sample in a study of blood T cell repertoires in COVID-19. The method was immunoSEQ multiplex PCR; TCRdb's version includes in-frame clones alone and lacks a portion of them. The table includes some 130,000 clones, around 80% detected once. Sequenced input: peripheral blood. The receptors were sampled from a man aged 55 to 70 who had recovered from COVID-19. Both conserved end residues are part of each CDR3. A D gene is named only where the DNA matches it firmly. A clone size is listed for some rows: how often the clone was seen (once, few, many), or a class if it is expanded.

D,V,size,J,DNA,CDR3
TRBD2,TRBV2,few,TRBJ2-3,TGTGCCAGCAGTGAGACTAGCGTTAGCACAGATACGCAGTATTTT,CASSETSVSTDTQYF
NA,TRBV3-1/TRBV3-2,NA,TRBJ2-1,TGTGCCAGCAGCCAAGTGGCACCATCCAATGAGCAGTTCTTC,CASSQVAPSNEQFF
TRBD2,TRBV7-8,NA,TRBJ2-5,TGTGCCAGCAGCCCCTCTCCACTAGCGGGAGTGGGGACCCAGTACTTC,CASSPSPLAGVGTQYF
NA,TRBV15,NA,TRBJ2-6,TGTGCCACCAGCAGAGAAAGTGTGAGTCTCGCCCCTGGGGCCAACGTCCTGACTTTC,CATSRESVSLAPGANVLTF
NA,TRBV7-9,NA,TRBJ1-6,TGTGCCTACGGGGGGGACGGATCACCCCTCCACTTT,CAYGGDGSPLHF
NA,TRBV4-3,NA,TRBJ2-2,TGCGCCAGCAGCCAAGATTTGGAGTCCAACACCGGGGAGCTGTTTTTT,CASSQDLESNTGELFF
TRBD2,TRBV5-1,NA,TRBJ2-5,TGCGCCAGCAGCTTGCGCATGGCTAGCGGGAGTCAGACCCAGTACTTC,CASSLRMASGSQTQYF
TRBD1,TRBV3-1/TRBV3-2,few,TRBJ1-1,TGTGCCAGCAGTCTCATAGGACAGGGAGGGACTGAAGCTTTCTTT,CASSLIGQGGTEAFF
NA,TRBV19,NA,TRBJ2-5,TGTGCCAGTAGTATAGATCCAGGGGTGAAGACCCAGTACTTC,CASSIDPGVKTQYF
TRBD1,TRBV7-2,NA,TRBJ2-2,TGTGCCAGCAGCTTGGCAGGGGGCACCGGGGAGCTGTTTTTT,CASSLAGGTGELFF
NA,TRBV19,NA,TRBJ1-4,TGTGCCAGTAGTCCCCCCGGCGGGAAGTCTGAAAAACTGTTTTTT,CASSPPGGKSEKLFF
TRBD2,TRBV7-2,NA,TRBJ2-7,TGTGCCAGCGGCCCTCGGGGGGGGTACGAGCAGTACTTC,CASGPRGGYEQYF
NA,TRBV24-1,NA,TRBJ2-5,TGTGCCACCAGTGACCAAGCGGGTAGTGGTGAGACCCAGTACTTC,CATSDQAGSGETQYF
TRBD1,TRBV2,few,TRBJ1-2,TGTGCCAGCGCAGGACAGGGGACCTCTGGCTACACCTTC,CASAGQGTSGYTF
NA,TRBV7-3,NA,TRBJ2-2,TGTGCCAGCAGCGACACAAGGACAGCGAACACCGGGGAGCTGTTTTTT,CASSDTRTANTGELFF
NA,TRBV9,NA,TRBJ2-2,TGTGCCAGCAGCGTCATCAACGGGGAGCTGTTTTTT,CASSVINGELFF
TRBD1,TRBV28,NA,TRBJ2-5,TGTGCCAGCACCCCCGTAGGACAGGAGTTGAGAGAGACCCAGTACTTC,CASTPVGQELRETQYF
TRBD1,TRBV10-1,NA,TRBJ2-7,TGCGCCAGCAGCCTCCCAGGGGGTTCCTACGAGCAGTACTTC,CASSLPGGSYEQYF
TRBD1,TRBV6-1,once,TRBJ2-7,TGTGCCAGCAGTGACGGGACAGGGCTTGGCGAGCAGTACTTC,CASSDGTGLGEQYF
NA,TRBV7-2,NA,TRBJ2-1,TGTGCCAGCAGCTTAGGGCGGGCTTCTGGAAACAATGAGCAGTTCTTC,CASSLGRASGNNEQFF